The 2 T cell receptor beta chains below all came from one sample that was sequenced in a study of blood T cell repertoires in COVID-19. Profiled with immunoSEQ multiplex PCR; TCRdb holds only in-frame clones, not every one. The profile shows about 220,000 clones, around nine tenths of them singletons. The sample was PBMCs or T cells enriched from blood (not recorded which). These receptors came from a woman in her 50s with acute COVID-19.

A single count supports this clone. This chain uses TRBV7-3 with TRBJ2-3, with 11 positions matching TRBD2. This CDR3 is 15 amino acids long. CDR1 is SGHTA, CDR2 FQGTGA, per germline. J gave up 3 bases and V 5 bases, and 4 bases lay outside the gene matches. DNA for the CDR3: TGTGCCAGCAGCCCATGGACTAGCGGGACAGATACGCAGTATTTT. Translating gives CASSPWTSGTDTQYF.

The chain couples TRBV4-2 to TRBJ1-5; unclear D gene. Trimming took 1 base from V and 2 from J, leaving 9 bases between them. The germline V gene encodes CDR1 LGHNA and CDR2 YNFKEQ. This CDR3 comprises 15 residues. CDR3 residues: CASSQGDTGNQPQHF. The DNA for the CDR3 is TGTGCCAGCAGCCAAGGTGACACGGGCAATCAGCCCCAGCATTTT.